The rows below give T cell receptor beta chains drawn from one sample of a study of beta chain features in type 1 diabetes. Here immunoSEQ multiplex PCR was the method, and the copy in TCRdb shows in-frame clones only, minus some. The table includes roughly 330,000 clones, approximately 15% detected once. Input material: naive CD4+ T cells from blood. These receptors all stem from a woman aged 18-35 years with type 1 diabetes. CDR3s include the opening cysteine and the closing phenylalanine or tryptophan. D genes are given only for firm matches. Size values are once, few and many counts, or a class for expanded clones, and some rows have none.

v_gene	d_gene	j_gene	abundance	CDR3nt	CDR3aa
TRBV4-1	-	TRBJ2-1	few	TGCGCCAGCAGCCAAAGACAAGAGCAGTTCTTC	CASSQRQEQFF
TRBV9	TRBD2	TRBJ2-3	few	TGTGCCAGCAGCGCCGGGACTAGCGGGAGTGTTGGCGGGGATACGCAGTATTTT	CASSAGTSGSVGGDTQYF
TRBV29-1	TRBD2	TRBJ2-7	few	TGCAGCGTGCAGGGTTCTTTGCGGGAGAGGTCCTACGAGCAGTACTTC	CSVQGSLRERSYEQYF
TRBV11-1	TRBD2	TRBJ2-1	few	TGTGCCAGCAGCTCACTCCGAAGCGGGAGGGCGTACAATGAGCAGTTCTTC	CASSSLRSGRAYNEQFF
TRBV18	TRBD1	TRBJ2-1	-	TGTGCCAGCTCACCAGGACAGGGATTTTACAATGAGCAGTTCTTC	CASSPGQGFYNEQFF
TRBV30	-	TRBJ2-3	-	TGTGCCTGGAGTGTTGTGGAGGATACGCAGTATTTT	CAWSVVEDTQYF
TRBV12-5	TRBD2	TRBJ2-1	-	TGTGCTAGTGGTTTGATGACCGGGACTAGCGGATACAATGAGCAGTTCTTC	CASGLMTGTSGYNEQFF
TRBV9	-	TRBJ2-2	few	TGTGCCAGCAGCGCCACTGGGGCCTTTGGAACCGGGGAGCTGTTTTTT	CASSATGAFGTGELFF
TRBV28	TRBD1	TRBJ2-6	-	TGTGCCAGCAGTCTTACAGGGGCTGGGGCCAACGTCCTGACTTTC	CASSLTGAGANVLTF
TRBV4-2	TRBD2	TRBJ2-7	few	TGTGCCAGCAGCCGTTCTCCCGGGACTAGCCCTTCATACGAGCAGTACTTC	CASSRSPGTSPSYEQYF
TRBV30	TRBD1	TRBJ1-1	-	TGTGCCTCCGAAGTAGGTCCTGGGACAGCGAACACTGAAGCTTTCTTT	CASEVGPGTANTEAFF
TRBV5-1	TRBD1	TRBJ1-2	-	TGCGCCAGCAGCTTGGCCTCCAGGGGGCGAGCATTAAATGGCTACACCTTC	CASSLASRGRALNGYTF
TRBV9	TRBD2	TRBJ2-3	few	TGTGCCAGCAGCGTTACTAGCGCGATGGGGACAGATACGCAGTATTTT	CASSVTSAMGTDTQYF
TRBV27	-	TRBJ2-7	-	TGTGCCAGCAGTAGTACCCTTAATAGACAGTACTTC	CASSSTLNRQYF
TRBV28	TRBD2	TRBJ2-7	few	TGTGCCAGCAGGCTAGCGGAACCCGCCTACGAGCAGTACTTC	CASRLAEPAYEQYF
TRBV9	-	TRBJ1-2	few	TGTGCCAGCAGCGTATCACAGGGACGTATAGAAGGCTACACCTTC	CASSVSQGRIEGYTF
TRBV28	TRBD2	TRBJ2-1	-	TGTGCCAGCAGGTTACTAGCGGCTTCAGGGGATGAGCAGTTCTTC	CASRLLAASGDEQFF
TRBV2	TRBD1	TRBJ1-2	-	TGTGCCAGCAGGGGGACAGGGGATGGCTACACCTTC	CASRGTGDGYTF
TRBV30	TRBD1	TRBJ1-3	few	TGTGCCTGGAGTCCGGACAGGGGGCTTGGAAACACCATATATTTT	CAWSPDRGLGNTIYF
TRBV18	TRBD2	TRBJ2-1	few	TGTGCCAGCTCACCCCTCCCGCTAGCGGGGGTCAACTCCTACAATGAGCAGTTCTTC	CASSPLPLAGVNSYNEQFF
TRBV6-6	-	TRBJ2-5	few	TGTGCCAGCAGTTACCCTCGGTCTGGAGGAGAGACCCAGTACTTC	CASSYPRSGGETQYF
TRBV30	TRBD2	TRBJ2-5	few	TGTGCCTCGGGGGTGGGGCGGGGAGGGGAGACCCAGTACTTC	CASGVGRGGETQYF
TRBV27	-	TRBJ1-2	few	TGTGCCAGCAGTTTATCCCCCGGGGGGTCCTCCGGCTACACCTTC	CASSLSPGGSSGYTF
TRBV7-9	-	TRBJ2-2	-	TGTGCCAGCAGCTTAGCGCTCGGCGGGGCAGGGAATATCGGGGAGCTGTTTTTT	CASSLALGGAGNIGELFF
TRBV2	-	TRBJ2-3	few	TGTGCCAGCAGTGCGAGCGGGTTGAGGACAGATACGCAGTATTTT	CASSASGLRTDTQYF
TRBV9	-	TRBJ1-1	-	TGTGCCAGCAGCGCCGCCCCTCCCAGATACACTGAAGCTTTCTTT	CASSAAPPRYTEAFF
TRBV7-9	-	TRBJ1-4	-	TGTGCCAGCAGCGGGCCAGGGGCCGGTGGCGAAAAACTGTTTTTT	CASSGPGAGGEKLFF
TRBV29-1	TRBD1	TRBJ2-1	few	TGCAGCGTCTTACGGACAGGGGGTATGAGCAATGAGCAGTTCTTC	CSVLRTGGMSNEQFF
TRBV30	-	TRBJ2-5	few	TGTGCCTGGAGTGTCATCAGGGAGACCCAGTACTTC	CAWSVIRETQYF
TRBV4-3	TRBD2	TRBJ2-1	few	TGCGCCAGCAGCCAAGAGACTAGCGGGAGTACTCAAGGGAGATACAATGAGCAGTTCTTC	CASSQETSGSTQGRYNEQFF
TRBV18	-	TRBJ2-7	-	TGTGCCAGCTCACCAGCGGGACAGCCAAAGCAGTACTTC	CASSPAGQPKQYF
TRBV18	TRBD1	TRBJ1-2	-	TGTGCCAGCTCACCCCCCGGACAGGGCGGCTATGGCTACACCTTC	CASSPPGQGGYGYTF
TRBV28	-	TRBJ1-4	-	TGTGCCAGCAGTACTTTCACTAATGAAAAACTGTTTTTT	CASSTFTNEKLFF
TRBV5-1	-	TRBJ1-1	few	TGCGCCAGCAGCTTGGCGAGCCAGAACACTGAAGCTTTCTTT	CASSLASQNTEAFF
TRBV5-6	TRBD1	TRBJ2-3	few	TGTGCCAGCAGCCCACCGGGACAGGCGGTTCTGGATACGCAGTATTTT	CASSPPGQAVLDTQYF
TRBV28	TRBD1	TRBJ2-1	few	TGTGCCAGCAGTCTCAGGACAGGCGTTAGAGGCCCGCAGTTCTTC	CASSLRTGVRGPQFF
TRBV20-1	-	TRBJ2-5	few	TGCAGTGCCATAGTTCAAGAGACCCAGTACTTC	CSAIVQETQYF
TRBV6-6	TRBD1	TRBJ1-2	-	TGTGCCAGCAGTGGTGGACAGGGACCGCGAGGCTACACCTTC	CASSGGQGPRGYTF
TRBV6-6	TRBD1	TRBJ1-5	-	TGTGCCAGCAATACCGGGACAGAGGGCATCCAGCATTTT	CASNTGTEGIQHF
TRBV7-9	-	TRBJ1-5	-	TGTGCCAGCTCACGGGGGTTACGGAATCAGCCCCAGCATTTT	CASSRGLRNQPQHF
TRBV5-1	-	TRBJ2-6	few	TGCGCCAGCAGCCCCGGGGGAACTGGGGCCAACGTCCTGACTTTC	CASSPGGTGANVLTF
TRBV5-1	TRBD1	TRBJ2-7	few	TGCGCCAGCAGGCCAGGGACAGGAGCCTACGAGCAGTACTTC	CASRPGTGAYEQYF
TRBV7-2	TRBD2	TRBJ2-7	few	TGTGCCAGCAGCCTGGGACTACCAGCCTACGAGCAGTACTTC	CASSLGLPAYEQYF
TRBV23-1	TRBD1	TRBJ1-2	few	TGCGCCAGCAGTCAGCCCCAGGGGGTGTCTGATGGCTACACCTTC	CASSQPQGVSDGYTF
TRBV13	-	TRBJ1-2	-	TGTGCCAGCAGCTTAGTCCCTTTAGGGGCGGATGGCTACACCTTC	CASSLVPLGADGYTF
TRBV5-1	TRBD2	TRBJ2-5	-	TGCGCCAGCAGCCCCGGGACTAGCGGGAGCAACCGAGAGACCCAGTACTTC	CASSPGTSGSNRETQYF
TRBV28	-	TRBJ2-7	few	TGTGCCAGCGGCCGGGACACAGACGAGCAGTACTTC	CASGRDTDEQYF
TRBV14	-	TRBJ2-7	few	TGTGCCAGCAGCCCTCCCGACGGGGTTAGCGAGCAGTACTTC	CASSPPDGVSEQYF
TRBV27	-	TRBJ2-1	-	TGTGCCAGCAGTTTGCAGGAAACCGACAATGAGCAGTTCTTC	CASSLQETDNEQFF
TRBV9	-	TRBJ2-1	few	TGTGCCAGCAGCGTACGGAGTGTAGGGGGCAATGAGCAGTTCTTC	CASSVRSVGGNEQFF